The 32 T cell receptor beta chains given below trace back to one sample, sequenced in a study of T cells in Graves' hyperthyroidism and ophthalmopathy. Amplification of TCR beta CDR3 regions was performed using RNA transcripts as template. TCR CDR3 regions were first amplified by RT-PCR with HTBI primers. TCRdb analysed the multiplex PCR reads with MiXCR anew, one entry per CDR3 protein. In the table there are 620,000 or so distinct CDR3 sequences, roughly 15% of which are singletons. Material for sequencing was blood. The receptors here all came from a woman between 45 and 60 years old with Graves' ophthalmopathy.

This chain links TRBV7-9 with TRBJ2-1, with 11 bases matching TRBD2. The CDR3 loop spans 17 amino acids. Germline CDR1 reads SEHNR; CDR2 reads FQNEAQ (reference sequence). Trimming at V came to 1 base and at J to 7 bases, leaving 9 bases not matched to a gene. CDR3 sequence: CASSLDTSGRGMNEQFF. The CDR3 nucleotides read TGTGCCAGCAGCTTAGACACTAGCGGGAGAGGTATGAATGAGCAGTTCTTC.

This chain joins TRBV7-2 and TRBJ2-1; the D is unclear. V was pared by 8 bases and J by 10 bases, with 15 bases between. This CDR3 region has 12 residues. Germline V lookup: CDR1 SGHTA, CDR2 FQGNSA. CDR3 DNA: TGTGCCAGCTCACCCGCGATCGTCGAGCAGTTCTTC. Translated, it gives CASSPAIVEQFF.

This clonotype was seen ten or more times. The chain joins TRBV20-1 to TRBJ2-1; 7 positions agree with TRBD2. The junction had 8 bases not matched to a gene; V was cut back by 5 bases and J by 1 base. CDR1 DFQATT and CDR2 SNEGSKA come from the germline V gene (reference sequence). There are 15 residues in the CDR3. This CDR3 reads CSALPVSGSYNEQFF. The DNA of the CDR3 is TGCAGTGCTCTCCCTGTTAGCGGGTCCTACAATGAGCAGTTCTTC.

This clonotype was detected only a few times. The chain uses TRBV6-6 and TRBJ2-7; D is perhaps TRBD1 (6 bases). The CDR3 length is 14 residues. Germline CDR1 is MNHNY and CDR2 is SVGAGI (reference sequence). Trimming shortened V by 2 bases and J by 7 bases, and 15 bases separated the two germline ends. The CDR3 nucleotides are TGTGCCAGCAGTTACCCAGGGGTAACGGAGGAGCAGTACTTC. Translating it yields CASSYPGVTEEQYF.

This clonotype was recorded at least ten times. The chain combines TRBV29-1 with TRBJ2-7; TRBD2 agrees at 8 bases. Trimming cost V 1 base and J 3 bases; bases outside gene matches: 5. The germline V gene encodes CDR1 SQVTM and CDR2 ANQGSEA. The CDR3 has 14 residues. The CDR3 DNA sequence: TGCAGCGTTGAAGTCCCCGGGACTAGCTACGAGCAGTACTTC. Its translation: CSVEVPGTSYEQYF.

The sample holds many counts of this clonotype. The chain uses TRBV29-1 and TRBJ2-5, with 7 nucleotides matching TRBD1. The CDR3 has 15 residues. CDR1 is SQVTM and CDR2 is ANQGSEA in the germline V gene. J was trimmed by 2 bases and V by 4 bases; bases with no gene match: 10. CDR3 amino acids: CSVAGVGTEQETQYF. The CDR3 bases are TGCAGCGTTGCTGGAGTGGGGACAGAACAAGAGACCCAGTACTTC.

This clonotype was recorded at least ten times. The gene calls are TRBV6-2 or TRBV6-3 and TRBJ2-5, with D possibly matching TRBD1 (5 bases). The germline V and J ends were trimmed by 6 bases and 0 bases, with 8 bases remaining between them. The germline V gene has CDR1 MNHEY and CDR2 SVGEGT. The CDR3 runs 13 residues. CDR3 coding DNA: TGTGCCAGCAGCATGGACAACCAAGAGACCCAGTACTTC. It encodes CASSMDNQETQYF.

This clonotype turned up a few times. This rearrangement joins TRBV7-9 to TRBJ1-1, with 7 bases lining up with TRBD1. V shed 1 base, J shed 6 bases, and the junction held 8 bases outside the gene matches. Per the germline V gene, CDR1 is SEHNR and CDR2 is FQNEAQ (reference sequence). The CDR3 has 15 amino acids. CDR3 sequence reads: CASSLGDRVRAEAFF. The CDR3 coding sequence is TGTGCCAGCAGCTTAGGAGACAGGGTTCGCGCTGAAGCTTTCTTT.

This clonotype has only a few counts. J is TRBJ2-1 and V is TRBV4-3; a possible D gene is TRBD2 (5 bases). The CDR3 covers 17 residues. Trimming stripped 0 bases from V and 0 bases from J, with 12 bases between. Germline assignment: CDR1 LGHNA and CDR2 YSLEER. Written as DNA, the CDR3 is TGCGCCAGCAGCCAAGATCCTACTAGGGCCTCCTACAATGAGCAGTTCTTC. Translated: CASSQDPTRASYNEQFF.

The rearrangement uses TRBV7-2 and TRBJ1-2; TRBD1 might be the D (5 bases). The length of the CDR3 is 19 residues. The V gene's germline CDR1 is SGHTA and CDR2 FQGNSA. Deletions cut 1 base from V and 0 bases from J, with 21 bases between. The CDR3 sequence: CASSLVALGQGPSNYGYTF. CDR3 sequence (DNA): TGTGCCAGCAGCTTAGTTGCTTTAGGGCAGGGCCCATCTAACTATGGCTACACCTTC.

This clonotype was counted a few times. The V and J genes are TRBV29-1 and TRBJ1-3, with D unclear. Germline values: CDR1 SQVTM, CDR2 ANQGSEA. The CDR3 consists of 14 residues. Trimming took off 6 bases at V and 0 bases at J, with 12 bases between the two ends. The CDR3 sequence: CSVAVIGSGNTIYF. The CDR3 DNA sequence: TGCAGCGTCGCGGTCATTGGCTCTGGAAACACCATATATTTT. Combining the CDR3 with reference TRBV29-1 and TRBJ1-3 gives the whole variable domain SAVISQKPSRDICQRGTSLTIQCQVDSQVTMMFWYRQQPGQSLTLIATANQGSEATYESGFVIDKFPISRPNLTFSTLTVSNMSPEDSSIYLCSVAVIGSGNTIYFGEGSWLTVV.

This clonotype was counted only a few times. The V call is TRBV7-9, the J call TRBJ2-2, with 7 bases fitting TRBD2. CDR3 length: 15 amino acids. Germline V CDR1 and CDR2: SEHNR, FQNEAQ (reference sequence). After removal of 7 bases from V and 0 bases from J, the junction contained 5 bases not matched to a gene. CDR3 loop: CASTERGTNTGELFF. DNA of the CDR3: TGTGCCAGCACTGAGCGGGGTACGAACACCGGGGAGCTGTTTTTT.

This clonotype appeared a few times. The chain is built from TRBV14 and TRBJ2-1; 10 nucleotides match TRBD2. The CDR3 length is 20 residues. V trimming: 0 bases; J trimming: 9 bases; junction bases outside the gene matches: 20. CDR1 and CDR2 from the germline V gene are SGHDN and FVKESK. Here the CDR3 DNA reads TGTGCCAGCAGCCAAGATCGGTCCACCCGCGAGCCTAGCGGGAGTGGTGAGCAGTTCTTC. It encodes CASSQDRSTREPSGSGEQFF.

This clonotype was seen ten or more times. The rearrangement uses TRBV20-1 and TRBJ2-1, with 7 bases matching TRBD2. Germline CDR1 DFQATT, CDR2 SNEGSKA (reference sequence). This CDR3 is 15 amino acids long. CDR3 loop: CSGTSAASSYNEQFF. The CDR3 nucleotides read TGCAGCGGTACTAGCGCCGCTAGCTCCTACAATGAGCAGTTCTTC.

This clonotype showed up many times. The V call is TRBV20-1, the J call TRBJ2-3; TRBD1 agrees at 7 bases. The CDR3 length is 14 residues. The V gene's germline CDR1 is DFQATT and CDR2 SNEGSKA (reference sequence). With V trimmed by 5 bases and J by 1 base, 6 bases remained unmatched. The CDR3 spells CSAGDREGTDTQYF. DNA for the CDR3: TGCAGTGCTGGCGACAGGGAAGGCACAGATACGCAGTATTTT.

This clonotype was seen more than once but under ten times. The chain employs TRBV4-1 and TRBJ2-1; 10 nucleotides align to TRBD2. The J segment lost 9 bases and the V segment lost 3 bases, leaving 14 bases of the junction unmatched. The germline CDR1 and CDR2 sequences are MGHRA and YSYEKL. This CDR3 has 17 amino acids. CDR3 nucleotides: TGCGCCAGCAGCCAGGATACTAGCGGGACGCCGATACTTGAGCAGTTCTTC. Protein: CASSQDTSGTPILEQFF.

At least ten counts were recorded for this clonotype. The V gene is TRBV6-1, the J gene TRBJ1-3, with 8 bases aligning to TRBD1. The trim removed 6 bases at V and 1 base at J, leaving 8 bases unmatched. Per the germline V gene, CDR1 is MNHNS and CDR2 is SASEGT. CDR3 length: 16 amino acids. This CDR3 is CASRRQGSSSGNTIYF. The CDR3 bases are TGTGCCAGCAGAAGACAGGGGTCGAGTTCTGGAAACACCATATATTTT.

This clonotype was recorded at least ten times. The V gene is TRBV5-5, the J gene TRBJ2-7; D gene uncertain. Germline CDR1 reads SGHKS; CDR2 reads YYEKEE (reference sequence). The germline V and J ends were trimmed by 5 bases and 6 bases, with 15 bases remaining between them. The CDR3 loop spans 13 amino acids. The CDR3 nucleotides read TGTGCCAGCAGATCTCCTTCCGGCGTCGAGCAGTACTTC. It codes for CASRSPSGVEQYF.

The chain recombines TRBV4-1 with TRBJ1-5; 7 nucleotides align to TRBD1. Trimming took 4 bases from V and 5 from J; bases not matched to a gene: 8. The length of the CDR3 is 15 residues. Germline V gene sequence: CDR1 MGHRA, CDR2 YSYEKL. The CDR3 DNA follows: TGCGCCAGCAGCCTTCGACAGGGAAGGGATCAGCCCCAGCATTTT. Translation gives CASSLRQGRDQPQHF.

This clonotype has a count of ten or more. The gene calls are TRBV7-8 and TRBJ1-5; 7 bases are shared with TRBD1. Germline V gene sequence: CDR1 SGHVS, CDR2 FQNEAQ. CDR3 length: 16 residues. The V segment lost 1 base and the J segment 2 bases; nucleotides outside the gene matches: 5. Here the CDR3 reads CASSLEAGGGNQPQHF. The CDR3, as DNA: TGTGCCAGCAGCTTAGAGGCAGGGGGAGGCAATCAGCCCCAGCATTTT.

The chain has TRBV29-1 and TRBJ1-2; no definite D call. Germline V gene data show CDR1 as SQVTM and CDR2 as ANQGSEA. CDR3 length equals 11 residues. V was shortened by 7 bases and J by 8 bases, with 14 bases between the two germline ends. The CDR3 loop reads CSAWSGRGYTF. The CDR3 DNA follows: TGCAGCGCTTGGAGTGGCAGGGGCTACACCTTC. Looking up the rest from reference TRBV29-1 and TRBJ1-2 gives the full variable domain: SAVISQKPSRDICQRGTSLTIQCQVDSQVTMMFWYRQQPGQSLTLIATANQGSEATYESGFVIDKFPISRPNLTFSTLTVSNMSPEDSSIYLCSAWSGRGYTFGSGTRLTVV.

There are many counts of this clonotype. The chain carries TRBV28 and TRBJ2-1; 7 positions match TRBD1. Germline lookup yields CDR1 MDHEN and CDR2 SYDVKM. Trimming at V came to 2 bases and at J to 5 bases, leaving 6 bases not matched to a gene. The CDR3 runs 15 residues. The CDR3 reads CASSLPPGQHNEQFF. CDR3 DNA: TGTGCCAGCAGTTTACCTCCGGGACAGCACAATGAGCAGTTCTTC.

This clonotype has at least ten counts. The rearrangement joins TRBV10-3 to TRBJ1-2; 9 bases are shared with TRBD1. The CDR3 loop spans 15 amino acids. The V gene end was trimmed by 1 base and the J gene end by 4 bases; junction bases not matched to a gene: 4. Germline V gives CDR1 ENHRY, CDR2 SYGVKD. In DNA, the CDR3 is TGTGCCATCAGTGAGTTACAGGGGGCTAGCTATGGCTACACCTTC. This translates into CAISELQGASYGYTF.

V gene TRBV29-1 combines with J gene TRBJ2-5, with D perhaps being TRBD1 or TRBD2 (6 bases each). V was shortened by 3 bases and J by 4 bases, with 9 bases between the two germline ends. Germline V gives CDR1 SQVTM, CDR2 ANQGSEA. The CDR3 totals 12 residues. Written as DNA, the CDR3 is TGCAGCGTTGACGGGGGCGTAGAGACCCAGTACTTC. Its protein is CSVDGGVETQYF. Based on the CDR3 plus reference TRBV29-1 and TRBJ2-5, the full variable domain is SAVISQKPSRDICQRGTSLTIQCQVDSQVTMMFWYRQQPGQSLTLIATANQGSEATYESGFVIDKFPISRPNLTFSTLTVSNMSPEDSSIYLCSVDGGVETQYFGPGTRLLVL.

This clonotype was detected only a few times. The genes are TRBV3-1 and TRBJ1-1, with D possibly TRBD1 on 5 matching bases. The germline V and J ends were trimmed by 1 base and 5 bases, with 11 bases remaining between them. CDR3 length equals 14 residues. Germline assignment: CDR1 LGHDT and CDR2 YNNKEL (reference sequence). CDR3 in DNA: TGTGCCAGCAGCCAAGGCGGGGGATGGACTGAAGCTTTCTTT. It yields the protein CASSQGGGWTEAFF.

This chain uses TRBV3-1 with TRBJ2-7; D gene ambiguous. CDR1 is LGHDT and CDR2 is YNNKEL in the germline V gene (reference sequence). V lost 2 bases and J lost 2, with 13 bases in between. The CDR3 runs 15 residues. CDR3 loop: CASSQNLTVTYEQYF. The CDR3 nucleotides are TGTGCCAGCAGCCAAAACCTGACGGTTACCTACGAGCAGTACTTC.

There are many counts of this clonotype. The rearrangement joins TRBV28 to TRBJ1-5, with D uncertain. V was pared by 5 bases and J by 0 bases, with 8 bases between. This CDR3 contains 14 residues. CDR1 and CDR2 (germline): MDHEN, SYDVKM. The CDR3 region is CASSQIFSNQPQHF. CDR3 nucleotides: TGTGCCAGCAGTCAGATATTTAGCAATCAGCCCCAGCATTTT.

This clonotype was observed a handful of times. The chain employs TRBV14 and TRBJ1-1, with D perhaps TRBD1 (6 bases). This CDR3 contains 17 residues. CDR1 is SGHDN, CDR2 FVKESK, per germline. Trimming pared 0 bases from V and 5 bases from J, leaving 19 bases between. The CDR3 region is CASSQDLGFWQGTEAFF. The CDR3 DNA sequence: TGTGCCAGCAGCCAAGATCTGGGTTTTTGGCAGGGGACTGAAGCTTTCTTT.

Note on this clonotype: With a much larger clone just one base away, this may be a read error. The chain carries TRBV6-2 or TRBV6-3 and TRBJ2-7; 10 bases are shared with TRBD2. CDR3 length: 14 amino acids. Unmatched junction bases numbered 5, after V lost 7 bases and J lost 2 bases. The V gene's germline CDR1 is MNHEY and CDR2 SVGEGT. In nucleotides, the CDR3 is TGTGCCAGCAACAAAGCGGGAGGGACCTACGAGCAGTACTTC. Amino acid sequence: CASNKAGGTYEQYF.

This clonotype was seen many times. The CDR3: CASSPFPGAASTDTQYF. The CDR3 region has the DNA TGTGCCAGCAGTCCCTTTCCGGGGGCAGCTAGCACAGATACGCAGTATTTT. V is TRBV12-3 or TRBV12-4 and J is TRBJ2-3, with D perhaps given as TRBD1 or TRBD2 (6 bases each). The CDR3 runs 17 residues. With 5 bases removed from V and 0 bases from J, the gap between germline ends came to 18 bases.

The table lists this clonotype with many counts. The J gene is TRBJ2-7, the V gene TRBV7-2; D is unclear. The CDR3 runs 13 residues. Trimming pared 3 bases from V and 2 bases from J, leaving 8 bases between. Germline V gene lookup returns CDR1 SGHTA and CDR2 FQGNSA. This CDR3 is CASSFTLAYEQYF. The CDR3 nucleotides are TGTGCCAGCAGCTTTACATTGGCCTACGAGCAGTACTTC.

Only a few counts were recorded for this clonotype. The chain couples TRBV6-2 or TRBV6-3 to TRBJ1-5; the D is unclear. V was cut by 2 bases and J by 4 bases, with 9 bases left in between. CDR1 and CDR2 (germline): MNHEY, SVGEGT. CDR3 length equals 14 residues. The CDR3 spells CASSYVGGNQPQHF. The CDR3, as DNA: TGTGCCAGCAGTTACGTTGGTGGGAATCAGCCCCAGCATTTT.